This passage covers 17 T cell receptor beta chains from one sample sequenced in a study of human T cells and chemical hapten exposure. TCRdb used MiXCR to reprocess the RACE reads, holding one entry per CDR3 protein. The sample lists 150,000 to 200,000 distinct CDR3 sequences; around 23% were seen once. Time point indicated: patch test 3, about 24 weeks after DPC sensitization. Treatment of the sample: therapeutic diphenylcyclopropenone sensitization with weekly scalp DPC. The sample in question was whole blood, obtained in connection with sensitization to the hapten diphenylcyclopropenone (DPC). Source of these receptors: a woman between 35 and 50 years old with alopecia areata. Some clones in this sample may be carry-over from other donors' samples.

The rearrangement joins TRBV23-1 to TRBJ2-1; 9 nucleotides match TRBD2. TRBV23-1 is an ORF, and what it does is uncertain. V dropped 1 base and J dropped 2; count of bases not matched to a gene: 15. This CDR3 has 20 residues. In nucleotides, the CDR3 is TGCGCCAGCAGTCAATTACGCCACTCAGCGGGAGGACCCCCCTACAATGAGCAGTTCTTC. Encoded protein: CASSQLRHSAGGPPYNEQFF.

The gene calls are TRBV4-3 and TRBJ1-3; D is uncertain. The ends were cut back, 0 bases at V and 2 bases at J, with 14 bases in the middle. The V gene's germline CDR1 is LGHNA and CDR2 YSLEER. There are 17 residues in the CDR3. For the CDR3, the DNA is TGCGCCAGCAGCCAAGAACCTCCCGGTAGGGCTGGAAACACCATATATTTT. Its protein is CASSQEPPGRAGNTIYF.

The chain links TRBV19 to TRBJ2-2, with D uncertain. The CDR3 loop spans 15 amino acids. Germline V gene sequence: CDR1 LNHDA, CDR2 SQIVND (reference sequence). V shed 3 bases and J shed 3 bases, with 11 bases lying between them. This chain's CDR3 is CASSMIALDTGELFF. In DNA, the CDR3 is TGTGCCAGTAGTATGATCGCCCTGGACACCGGGGAGCTGTTTTTT. Variable domain in full (rest from reference TRBV19 and TRBJ2-2): DGGITQSPKYLFRKEGQNVTLSCEQNLNHDAMYWYRQDPGQGLRLIYYSQIVNDFQKGDIAEGYSVSREKKESFPLTVTSAQKNPTAFYLCASSMIALDTGELFFGEGSRLTVL.

This clonotype has only a few counts. The CDR3 loop is CSVEGHLNTEAFF. The CDR3 DNA follows: TGCAGCGTTGAAGGACACTTGAACACTGAAGCTTTCTTT. The chain links TRBV29-1 to TRBJ1-1; unclear D gene. Germline lookup yields CDR1 SQVTM and CDR2 ANQGSEA. Trimming removed 1 base at V and 0 bases at J, with 6 bases between. The CDR3 sequence is 13 residues long.

This clonotype was recorded a few times. The genes are TRBV7-2 and TRBJ2-5, with 9 nucleotides matching TRBD2. The CDR3 is 16 amino acids. J gave up 1 base and V 3 bases, and 6 bases lay outside the gene matches. Germline V CDR1 and CDR2: SGHTA, FQGNSA. Here the CDR3 DNA reads TGTGCCAGCAGCTTCCGGGCTAGCGGGATCCAAGAGACCCAGTACTTC. Translating gives CASSFRASGIQETQYF.

This clonotype was counted between two and nine times. The chain combines TRBV5-1 with TRBJ2-3; 8 nucleotides match TRBD1. CDR1 and CDR2 (germline): SGHRS, YFSETQ. Trimming took 4 bases from V and 3 from J; bases not matched to a gene: 10. The CDR3 runs 16 residues. The CDR3 DNA follows: TGCGCCAGCAGCCTTCATGGACAGGGATCGACAGATACGCAGTATTTT. It yields the protein CASSLHGQGSTDTQYF.

This clonotype was detected ten times or more. V and J are TRBV20-1 and TRBJ1-5; D is possibly TRBD1 (6 bases). CDR1 is DFQATT, CDR2 SNEGSKA, per germline (reference sequence). V was shortened by 6 bases and J by 6 bases, with 24 bases between the two germline ends. The CDR3 runs to 16 residues. CDR3 DNA sequence: TGCAGTGCCCCTTCCCTACAGGGTGGAGAAAGTCAGCCCCAGCATTTT. It is translated as CSAPSLQGGESQPQHF.

The chain is built from TRBV6-2 or TRBV6-3 and TRBJ1-5; possible D gene TRBD1, 6 bases. Germline V gene lookup returns CDR1 MNHEY and CDR2 SVGEGT. Trimming left V 6 bases short and J 2 bases short, with 14 bases between. The CDR3 is made up of 15 amino acids. The CDR3 DNA follows: TGTGCCAGCAGCTCTCAGGGGAAGGGCAATCAGCCCCAGCATTTT. It encodes CASSSQGKGNQPQHF.

This clonotype was found a few times. The chain is built from TRBV21-1 and TRBJ1-5. TRBV21-1 is a listed pseudogene. This CDR3 region has 15 residues. The CDR3 nucleotides read TGTGCCAGCAGCAAAGACAGCTATAGCAATCAGCCCCAGCATTTT. Translation: CASSKDSYSNQPQHF.

This clonotype was detected ten times or more. The chain recombines TRBV10-3 with TRBJ1-2, with a tentative D call TRBD1 (5 bases). CDR1 is ENHRY and CDR2 is SYGVKD in the germline V gene. Trimming pared 0 bases from V and 8 bases from J, leaving 13 bases between. This CDR3 comprises 14 residues. CDR3 in DNA: TGTGCCATCAGTGAGTCGACAGTCGTCTCCGGCTACACCTTC. Protein sequence: CAISESTVVSGYTF.

This clonotype turned up a few times. V gene TRBV20-1 combines with J gene TRBJ2-5; D call uncertain. The CDR3 has 13 amino acids. The germline gives CDR1 DFQATT, CDR2 SNEGSKA (reference sequence). V was clipped by 2 bases and J by 3 bases, with 10 bases between them. The CDR3 bases are TGCAGTGCTAGATCTACCGCGAAAGAGACCCAGTACTTC. Protein sequence: CSARSTAKETQYF.

The chain has TRBV7-9 and TRBJ2-1; the match to TRBD2 covers 8 bases. Germline values: CDR1 SEHNR, CDR2 FQNEAQ (reference sequence). Germline trimming cut 3 bases from V and 6 bases from J; bases unmatched to any gene: 7. The CDR3 loop spans 15 amino acids. DNA of the CDR3: TGTGCCAGCAGCTTCGTCAGCGGGAGAGGCAATGAGCAGTTCTTC. As protein: CASSFVSGRGNEQFF.

The chain joins TRBV19 to TRBJ2-7, with TRBD2 matching 15 bases. This CDR3 has 17 amino acids. Trimming took 4 bases from V and 1 from J; bases not matched to a gene: 5. Germline V gene sequence: CDR1 LNHDA, CDR2 SQIVND (reference sequence). In nucleotides, the CDR3 is TGTGCCAGTAGTACGGGACTAGCGGGAGGCTTTTCCTACGAGCAGTACTTC. Protein sequence: CASSTGLAGGFSYEQYF.

V usage is TRBV20-1 and J usage is TRBJ2-2; D is tentatively TRBD1 or TRBD2 (5 bases each). Germline lookup yields CDR1 DFQATT and CDR2 SNEGSKA (reference sequence). V dropped 6 bases and J dropped 3 bases, with 20 bases sitting between them. This CDR3 comprises 16 residues. CDR3 in DNA: TGCAGTGCCCGATGGGTGGGGGACCCCCACACCGGGGAGCTGTTTTTT. This encodes CSARWVGDPHTGELFF.

This clonotype has just one count. V usage is TRBV6-5 and J usage is TRBJ1-5; D remains unclear. The germline gives CDR1 MNHEY, CDR2 SVGAGI. CDR3 length equals 13 residues. The V gene lost 5 bases and the J gene lost 3 bases, with 8 bases spanning the gap. Here the CDR3 reads CASSPTNNQPQHF. CDR3 in DNA: TGTGCCAGCAGTCCGACAAACAATCAGCCCCAGCATTTT.

Comment on this clonotype: One end of the junction does not line up with germline, which may come from a read error. This rearrangement joins TRBV18 to TRBJ2-1, with D tentatively TRBD2 (6 bases). Germline V gene data show CDR1 as KGHSH and CDR2 as LQKENI. The CDR3 is made up of 14 amino acids. The CDR3 nucleotides read TGTGTCAGCTCACCCCCTCAGGGACTCAATGAGCAGTTCTTC. This sequence encodes CVSSPPQGLNEQFF.

This clonotype was counted between two and nine times. This chain connects TRBV7-9 to TRBJ1-1, with D perhaps TRBD1 (5 bases). Germline V gives CDR1 SEHNR, CDR2 FQNEAQ (reference sequence). The CDR3 spans 14 residues. Trimming cost V 5 bases and J 6 bases, with 16 bases left between them. CDR3 coding DNA: TGTGCCAGCAGCGTCGACAGCCGGCGCGCTGAAGCTTTCTTT. This translates into CASSVDSRRAEAFF.